This is a list of T cell receptor beta chains from one sample in a study of patients and donors after allogeneic stem cell transplantation. TCRdb recomputed calls from the RT-PCR reads with MiXCR, one row per CDR3 protein. The sample includes about 960,000 distinct CDR3 sequences, roughly 18% of them seen just once. The sequencing input was blood, either unsorted or a sorted T cell fraction (not recorded which). The receptors were gathered from a human donor who was either an allogeneic HSCT recipient or a stem cell or donor lymphocyte infusion donor (not recorded which). It is not recorded whose cells these are; they may come from a transplant donor. Both conserved end residues are part of each CDR3. D genes are given only for firm matches. Only part of the rows carry a size: once, few, many, or a class if the clone is expanded.

NA,TRBJ2-1,TRBV5-1,NA,CASSPTVGGNEQFF,TGCGCCAGCAGCCCTACGGTGGGGGGCAATGAGCAGTTCTTC
NA,TRBJ2-7,TRBV5-1,few,CASSLVATSYEQYF,TGCGCCAGCAGCTTGGTGGCCACGTCCTACGAGCAGTACTTC
NA,TRBJ2-1,TRBV6-1,NA,CASIGGAGNNEQFF,TGTGCCAGCATTGGGGGGGCTGGTAATAATGAGCAGTTCTTC
TRBD2,TRBJ2-3,TRBV5-1,NA,CASSYGLAGQDTQYF,TGCGCCAGCAGCTACGGACTAGCGGGACAGGATACGCAGTATTTT
TRBD1,TRBJ2-7,TRBV5-1,many,CASSLGDRGYEQYF,TGTGCCAGCAGCTTAGGGGACAGGGGTTACGAGCAGTACTTC
TRBD1,TRBJ1-4,TRBV5-1,few,CASSLRTGSQEKLFF,TGCGCCAGCAGCCTCCGGACAGGGTCTCAGGAAAAACTGTTTTTT
TRBD1,TRBJ1-1,TRBV6-2/TRBV6-3,few,CASSPMTGLNTEAFF,TGTGCCAGCAGCCCTATGACAGGGCTGAACACTGAAGCTTTCTTT
TRBD2,TRBJ2-3,TRBV7-8,NA,CASITSEKTDTQYF,TGTGCCAGCATCACTAGCGAGAAGACAGATACGCAGTATTTT
NA,TRBJ2-7,TRBV19,NA,CASGRTYSYEQYF,TGTGCCAGCGGGCGGACTTACTCCTACGAGCAGTACTTC
NA,TRBJ1-2,TRBV6-2/TRBV6-3,NA,CASSYSGLWNYGYTF,TGTGCCAGCAGTTACTCTGGACTATGGAACTATGGCTACACCTTC
NA,TRBJ2-3,TRBV29-1,few,CSVEIRQPDTQYF,TGCAGCGTTGAAATCCGCCAGCCAGATACGCAGTATTTT
NA,TRBJ1-1,TRBV4-3,NA,CASSQDRTTYLTEAFF,TGCGCCAGCAGCCAAGATAGGACTACCTATCTCACTGAAGCTTTCTTT
TRBD1,TRBJ2-7,TRBV15,NA,CATSSIGQGRDYEQYF,TGTGCCACCAGCAGCATCGGACAGGGGCGCGACTACGAGCAGTACTTC
TRBD2,TRBJ2-7,TRBV4-2,few,CASSQADGTSGSYEQYF,TGTGCCAGCAGCCAAGCGGACGGGACTAGCGGGAGCTACGAGCAGTACTTC
NA,TRBJ2-1,TRBV6-1,NA,CASTRATRNNEQFF,TGTGCCAGCACCCGTGCTACACGCAACAATGAGCAGTTCTTC
TRBD1,TRBJ1-5,TRBV20-1,NA,CSARAPGTGGQPQHF,TGCAGTGCTAGAGCCCCCGGGACAGGCGGCCAGCCCCAGCATTTT
NA,TRBJ2-7,TRBV30,NA,CAWSSQDYEQYF,TGTGCCTGGAGTTCTCAGGACTACGAGCAGTACTTC
NA,TRBJ2-7,TRBV12-3/TRBV12-4,NA,CASSLDRELEQYF,TGTGCCAGCAGTTTAGATCGGGAGCTCGAGCAGTACTTC
TRBD2,TRBJ2-5,TRBV11-2,NA,CASSPRTSGYQETQYF,TGTGCCAGCAGCCCGAGGACTAGCGGATACCAAGAGACCCAGTACTTC
NA,TRBJ1-6,TRBV20-1,NA,CSARFTGTGYSPLHF,TGCAGTGCTAGATTTACCGGGACGGGGTATTCACCCCTCCACTTT
NA,TRBJ2-7,TRBV6-5,NA,CASSYSQSLEQYF,TGTGCCAGCAGTTACAGCCAGTCGCTGGAGCAGTACTTC
NA,TRBJ2-2,TRBV9,NA,CASSVEWALTGELFF,TGTGCCAGCAGCGTAGAATGGGCACTAACCGGGGAGCTGTTTTTT
NA,TRBJ2-5,TRBV24-1,NA,CATSRQKGETQYF,TGTGCCACCAGTCGTCAGAAGGGGGAGACCCAGTACTTC
NA,TRBJ2-7,TRBV3-1,NA,CASSRDRQGKYF,TGTGCCAGCAGCCGCGATCGGCAGGGGAAGTACTTC
NA,TRBJ2-3,TRBV7-7,few,CASSPDGSSTDTQYF,TGTGCCAGCAGCCCGGACGGTTCTAGCACAGATACGCAGTATTTT
TRBD2,TRBJ2-1,TRBV14,few,CASSQDRGLAGWWSYNEQFF,TGTGCCAGCAGCCAAGATAGGGGACTAGCGGGTTGGTGGTCCTACAATGAGCAGTTCTTC
TRBD1,TRBJ2-7,TRBV10-3,few,CAISARPGQGGLYHF,TGTGCCATCAGTGCCCGACCGGGACAGGGGGGCCTGTATCACTTC
NA,TRBJ2-2,TRBV10-3,NA,CAIGRDTGELFF,TGTGCCATCGGCAGGGATACCGGGGAGCTGTTTTTT
TRBD2,TRBJ2-1,TRBV9,few,CASSVGTSGIYNEQFF,TGTGCCAGCAGCGTAGGGACTAGCGGAATCTACAATGAGCAGTTCTTC
NA,TRBJ1-3,TRBV29-1,NA,CSVGKSSGGHPSGNTIYF,TGCAGCGTGGGAAAGAGTTCGGGGGGGCACCCCTCTGGAAACACCATATATTTT
NA,TRBJ1-1,TRBV5-1,NA,CASSYLHMNTEAFF,TGCGCCAGCAGCTACCTCCATATGAACACTGAAGCTTTCTTT
TRBD1,TRBJ1-5,TRBV27,many,CASSPDRVNQPQHF,TGTGCCAGCAGTCCGGACAGGGTAAATCAGCCCCAGCATTTT
TRBD2,TRBJ2-7,TRBV20-1,NA,CSARASGGYEQYF,TGCAGTGCTAGAGCTAGCGGGGGGTACGAGCAGTACTTC
NA,TRBJ1-1,TRBV6-2/TRBV6-3,NA,CASRPSLEGGTEAFF,TGTGCCAGCAGGCCGTCCCTGGAGGGGGGCACTGAAGCTTTCTTT
TRBD1,TRBJ2-7,TRBV7-7,few,CASSASDRGQIGEQYF,TGTGCCAGCAGCGCATCGGACAGGGGGCAAATTGGCGAGCAGTACTTC